The present T cell receptor (beta chain) was sequenced within a study of OX40 agonist ivuxolimab in advanced cancers. The germline gives CDR1 SGHDN, CDR2 FVKESK. The CDR3 sequence is 14 residues long. Trimming removed 1 base at V and 7 bases at J, with 10 bases between. Repertoires were generated with immunoSEQ multiplex PCR, while TCRdb's copy carries only in-frame clones and drops some. The sample has over 95,000 clones; about 80% are singletons. The clonotype originates from an adult with an advanced solid tumor such as melanoma, head and neck, liver or kidney cancer. The starting material was CD4+ or CD8+ T cells sorted from blood, obtained in a trial of the OX40 agonist ivuxolimab. The chain is built from TRBV14 and TRBJ2-2; weak D call: TRBD2 (5 bases). In DNA form, the CDR3 reads TGTGCCAGCAGCCAAGGAGCGGCGGTCGGGGAGCTGTTTTTT. It codes for CASSQGAAVGELFF.